The subject of this entry is one TCR beta chain. The antigen remains unidentified. The entry originates in a study of CD8 T cells in Susac syndrome. Regarding the study as a whole: The authors acknowledged that their TCR sequencing and HLA analysis involved a relatively small number of individuals.

V lost 7 bases, J lost 6 bases, and 6 bases stayed unmatched. The CDR3 is made up of 13 amino acids. CDR1 and CDR2 from the germline V gene are KGHDR and SFDVKD. cDNA came from roughly 0.53 to 1 ug RNA primed by random hexamers. The method of amplification for TCR beta CDR3 was immunoSEQ multiplex PCR, covering 54 Vbeta and 13 Jbeta. TCRdb independently ran MiXCR on the immunoSEQ multiplex PCR reads; one entry per CDR3 protein. In the table there are hundreds of thousands of distinct CDR3 sequences, just over 90% of which are singletons. Sequencing of TCR beta was carried out in blood CD8+ and CD4+ T cells.

Sequenced: CD4+ T cells from PBMCs. The J gene is TRBJ1-2, the V gene TRBV24-1; 8 bases match TRBD1. This receptor was identified in a human donor with multiple sclerosis. DNA of the CDR3: TGTGCCACCAGGGCAGGGGGCCGGGATGGCTACACCTTC. Protein sequence: CATRAGGRDGYTF.